These 27 T cell receptor beta chains were sequenced from one sample in a study of T-cell reconstitution after alpha-beta-depleted transplantation in children. Unique molecular identifiers were incorporated when the TCRbeta library was constructed. TCRdb re-derived calls from the PCR reads in MiXCR, one entry per CDR3 protein. The table shows 200,000 to 250,000 distinct CDR3 sequences, with roughly 11% occurring only once. Here the sequenced sample was PBMCs, taken before TCRalphabeta/CD19-depleted stem cell transplant. The receptors shown here come from a child under two years old with acute myeloid leukemia, due to receive a stem cell transplant.

At least ten counts were recorded for this clonotype. The chain is built from TRBV5-1 and TRBJ1-2, with a possible D match to TRBD1 (6 bases). Germline V gene sequence: CDR1 SGHRS, CDR2 YFSETQ. Deletions cut 0 bases from V and 3 bases from J, with 9 bases between. This CDR3 has 14 residues. CDR3 nucleotides: TGCGCCAGCAGCTTGGGACAGGCCGACTATGGCTACACCTTC. It yields the protein CASSLGQADYGYTF.

This clonotype was counted ten times or more. This sequence joins TRBV5-1 and TRBJ2-3; 13 nucleotides align to TRBD2. The CDR3 loop spans 17 amino acids. The junction had 5 bases not matched to a gene; V was cut back by 0 bases and J by 4 bases. From germline, CDR1 is SGHRS and CDR2 YFSETQ. The CDR3 is CASSLGLAGGSADTQYF. DNA of the CDR3: TGCGCCAGCAGCTTGGGACTAGCGGGAGGAAGTGCAGATACGCAGTATTTT.

This clonotype occurred many times. The V gene is TRBV12-3 or TRBV12-4, the J gene TRBJ1-1; possible D gene TRBD1, 6 bases. V was clipped by 5 bases and J by 3 bases, with 10 bases between them. The CDR3 runs 13 residues. The CDR3: CASSLNRDTEAFF. The CDR3, as DNA: TGTGCCAGCAGTCTTAACAGGGACACTGAAGCTTTCTTT.

The sample holds many counts of this clonotype. The J gene is TRBJ1-1, the V gene TRBV3-1; possibly TRBD1 for D (5 bases). The V end lost 6 bases, the J end lost 1 base, and 9 bases lay between the germline ends. The CDR3 runs 13 residues. Germline V gene lookup returns CDR1 LGHDT and CDR2 YNNKEL (reference sequence). Written as DNA, the CDR3 is TGTGCCAGCAGGCCCGACAGGAACACTGAAGCTTTCTTT. Encoded protein: CASRPDRNTEAFF.

This clonotype was detected many times. J is TRBJ2-7 and V is TRBV4-2; 7 bases fit TRBD2. The germline gives CDR1 LGHNA, CDR2 YNFKEQ. The CDR3 is 12 amino acids. V was clipped by 0 bases and J by 12 bases; unmatched bases: 5. The DNA of the CDR3 is TGTGCCAGCAGCCAAGATCGGGGACTACGGTACTTC. The encoded protein is CASSQDRGLRYF.

This clonotype was counted at least ten times. V is TRBV10-1 and J is TRBJ2-1; 8 bases are shared with TRBD2. Germline V lookup: CDR1 WNHNN, CDR2 SYGVQD (reference sequence). The CDR3 sequence is 14 residues long. J lost 3 bases, V lost 3 bases, and 1 base had no gene match. The CDR3 DNA reads TGCGCCAGCAGTGACAGCGGGGGCTACAATGAGCAGTTCTTC. Amino acids: CASSDSGGYNEQFF.

Comments on this clonotype: A much larger clone differs from this one at a single base, so this may be a read error. The rearrangement links TRBV5-1 to TRBJ2-1; tentative D call: TRBD1 (5 bases). Germline CDR1 reads SGHRS; CDR2 reads YFSETQ. The CDR3 sequence is 15 residues long. The CDR3 DNA reads TGCGCCAGCAGCTTGGGGCAGGGCAGCCTGAATGAGCAGATCTTC. Its protein product is CASSLGQGSLNEQIF.

Ten or more counts support this clonotype. The chain combines TRBV12-3 or TRBV12-4 with TRBJ2-1; no reliable D call. The CDR3 loop spans 11 amino acids. Trimming took off 4 bases at V and 8 bases at J, with 6 bases between the two ends. In nucleotides, the CDR3 is TGTGCCAGCAGTTCCCTATATGAGCAGTTCTTC. It is translated as CASSSLYEQFF.

This clonotype showed up just a few times. A single base separates this from a much larger clone, so it may be a read error. This rearrangement joins TRBV20-1 to TRBJ1-2, with no clear D. CDR1 and CDR2 from the germline V gene are DFQATT and SNEGSKA (reference sequence). This CDR3 has 13 residues. CDR3 residues: CSASAPGLYGYAF. The CDR3 DNA follows: TGCAGTGCTAGCGCGCCGGGCCTCTATGGCTACGCCTTC.

This clonotype was counted many times. The chain combines TRBV11-2 with TRBJ2-5, with 8 bases lining up with TRBD2. CDR3 length equals 13 residues. V was pared by 1 base and J by 9 bases, with 4 bases of the junction left unmatched. In germline, CDR1 is SGHAT, CDR2 FQNNGV. The CDR3 protein is CASSLGREGSQYF. CDR3 bases: TGTGCCAGCAGCTTAGGCCGGGAGGGATCCCAGTACTTC.

The table lists this clonotype with many counts. The gene calls are TRBV15 and TRBJ2-7; D uncertain. In germline, CDR1 is LNHNV, CDR2 YYDKDF (reference sequence). The CDR3 has 13 residues. V was trimmed by 3 bases and J by 3 bases, leaving 9 bases between them. In DNA form, the CDR3 reads TGTGCCACCAGCAGGGACCTACTCTACGAGCAGTACTTC. It specifies CATSRDLLYEQYF.

About this clonotype itself: A much more abundant neighbour one base away suggests this may be a read error. J is TRBJ2-4 and V is TRBV20-1, with D possibly being TRBD1 (5 bases). This CDR3 comprises 15 residues. Germline V gives CDR1 DFQATT, CDR2 SNEGSKA (reference sequence). V was pared by 6 bases and J by 1 base, with 16 bases between. The CDR3 sequence is CSATDKVDAKNIQYF. The CDR3 nucleotides are TGCAGTGCCACGGACAAGGTGGACGCCAAAAACATTCAGTACTTC.

Ten or more counts support this clonotype. The chain carries TRBV20-1 and TRBJ2-3; D unresolved. There are 13 residues in the CDR3. Trimming removed 1 base from V and 4 bases from J, with 9 bases in between. Germline-derived CDR1 and CDR2 are DFQATT and SNEGSKA (reference sequence). In nucleotides, the CDR3 is TGCAGTGCTAGAGGGCGGCAGGCAGATACGCAGTATTTT. Amino acids: CSARGRQADTQYF.

This clonotype was seen at least ten times. The genes are TRBV19 and TRBJ2-2; D may be TRBD1 (6 bases). Trimming cost V 5 bases and J 5 bases, with 27 bases left between them. This CDR3 is 19 amino acids long. Looked up from germline, CDR1 is LNHDA and CDR2 is SQIVND (reference sequence). The CDR3 sequence is CASSPRGVRQGKATGELFF. The CDR3 DNA sequence: TGTGCCAGTAGTCCCCGAGGGGTAAGGCAGGGGAAAGCTACCGGGGAGCTGTTTTTT.

This clonotype was counted many times. This chain connects TRBV2 to TRBJ2-3, with D perhaps TRBD2 (5 bases). The CDR3 covers 16 residues. Germline V gene lookup returns CDR1 SNHLY and CDR2 FYNNEI. V was cut by 4 bases and J by 5 bases, with 19 bases left in between. CDR3 residues: CASSVRISAAGDTQYF. CDR3 bases: TGTGCCAGCAGTGTACGGATTAGCGCTGCCGGAGATACGCAGTATTTT.

This clonotype was detected many times. This chain connects TRBV5-7 to TRBJ2-7; D is undetermined. TRBV5-7 counts as an open reading frame of uncertain function. The V gene lost 4 bases and the J gene lost 3 bases, with 29 bases spanning the gap. This CDR3 has 19 residues. The CDR3 DNA follows: TGTGCCAGCAGCGAGATAGCCGACCCCGGATCCCACGGTTTCTACGAGCAGTACTTC. Amino acids: CASSEIADPGSHGFYEQYF.

This chain links TRBV28 with TRBJ2-7; D gene unclear. V shed 6 bases and J shed 5 bases, with 8 bases lying between them. This CDR3 is 11 amino acids long. Germline V gene sequence: CDR1 MDHEN, CDR2 SYDVKM. CDR3 coding DNA: TGTGCCAGCAGGGGCAAGGACGAGCAGTACTTC. Its protein product is CASRGKDEQYF.

This clonotype came up many times. The V gene is TRBV12-3 or TRBV12-4, the J gene TRBJ1-1; possibly TRBD1 for D (5 bases). CDR3 length: 13 amino acids. V dropped 6 bases and J dropped 8 bases, with 16 bases sitting between them. CDR3 in amino acids: CASSSTGRAEAFF. DNA of the CDR3: TGTGCCAGCAGCTCAACAGGACGTGCCGAAGCTTTCTTT.

This clonotype was picked up one time. This chain joins TRBV20-1 and TRBJ2-1; 12 nucleotides agree with TRBD2. Germline CDR1 is DFQATT and CDR2 is SNEGSKA (reference sequence). Trimming took 5 bases from V and 6 from J; bases not matched to a gene: 5. The CDR3 contains 14 residues. The CDR3, as DNA: TGCAGTGCTGAAACTAGCGGGAGGTTCAATGAGCAGTTCTTC. It codes for CSAETSGRFNEQFF.

As regards this clonotype: A read error is possible here, since a much larger clone lies one base away. The rearrangement uses TRBV28 and TRBJ2-3; 9 bases align to TRBD2. In germline, CDR1 is MDHEN, CDR2 SYDVKM. This CDR3 region has 14 residues. The CDR3 loop reads CANSSGGSTDTQYF. The CDR3 DNA sequence: TGTGCCAACAGTAGCGGGGGCAGCACAGATACGCAGTATTTT.

This clonotype has ten or more counts. V is TRBV5-1 and J is TRBJ2-6; D ambiguous. V was pared by 5 bases and J by 1 base, with 10 bases between. Germline V CDR1 and CDR2: SGHRS, YFSETQ. The CDR3 has 15 residues. This CDR3 reads CASRAHTSGANVLTF. The CDR3, as DNA: TGCGCCAGCAGGGCACATACTTCTGGGGCCAACGTCCTGACTTTC.

This clonotype was seen ten or more times. The chain recombines TRBV6-1 with TRBJ1-1; D possibly corresponds to TRBD1 (6 bases). This CDR3 has 14 residues. V lost 3 bases to trimming and J lost 5 bases, with 13 bases between them. Germline V gene data show CDR1 as MNHNS and CDR2 as SASEGT. The CDR3 is CASSESDRWTEAFF. CDR3 in DNA: TGTGCCAGCAGTGAGAGTGACAGGTGGACTGAAGCTTTCTTT.

This clonotype was picked up many times. The chain joins TRBV7-2 to TRBJ2-7; D call uncertain. Germline loops: CDR1 SGHTA, CDR2 FQGNSA. Trimming removed 5 bases from V and 0 bases from J, with 14 bases in between. The CDR3 is made up of 15 amino acids. The CDR3 loop is CASSPAHRGSYEQYF. The DNA for the CDR3 is TGTGCCAGCAGCCCCGCCCACAGAGGCTCCTACGAGCAGTACTTC.

There are many counts of this clonotype. The genes are TRBV11-2 and TRBJ1-5; D not certain. Germline assignment: CDR1 SGHAT and CDR2 FQNNGV. V dropped 4 bases and J dropped 7 bases, with 11 bases sitting between them. The CDR3 has 13 residues. DNA for the CDR3: TGTGCCAGCAGCTCAACAACGGAGCAGCCCCAGCATTTT. It is translated as CASSSTTEQPQHF. The variable domain in full, completed from reference TRBV11-2 and TRBJ1-5, reads EAGVAQSPRYKIIEKRQSVAFWCNPISGHATLYWYQQILGQGPKLLIQFQNNGVVDDSQLPKDRFSAERLKGVDSTLKIQPAKLEDSAVYLCASSSTTEQPQHFGDGTRLSIL.

This clonotype was observed many times. This chain connects TRBV28 to TRBJ2-7; no definite D call. The CDR3 sequence is 15 residues long. V lost 3 bases, J lost 7 bases, and 19 bases lay in between. CDR1 MDHEN and CDR2 SYDVKM come from the germline V gene. Here the CDR3 reads CASSFSVHSLLEQYF. In DNA form, the CDR3 reads TGTGCCAGCAGTTTTAGTGTGCACAGTCTTTTGGAGCAGTACTTC.

This clonotype has ten or more counts. The V gene is TRBV5-5, the J gene TRBJ1-5; D gene unclear. The V gene lost 0 bases and the J gene lost 8 bases, with 15 bases spanning the gap. Germline CDR1 is SGHKS and CDR2 is YYEKEE (reference sequence). This CDR3 is built from 15 residues. The CDR3 protein is CASSLELSGGKPQHF. CDR3 sequence (DNA): TGTGCCAGCAGCTTGGAGCTTTCTGGCGGAAAGCCCCAGCATTTT.

This clonotype has a handful of counts. The chain joins TRBV2 to TRBJ2-1, with 9 bases matching TRBD1. CDR1 is SNHLY and CDR2 is FYNNEI in the germline V gene. CDR3 length: 15 residues. V lost 9 bases and J lost 2; bases outside the gene matches: 8. The CDR3 bases are TGTGCCAGGCAATCCGGGACAGGGACCTACAATGAGCAGTTCTTC. It codes for CARQSGTGTYNEQFF.